This is a list of T cell receptor beta chains from one sample in a study of CD8+CD57+ T cells in acquired aplastic anemia. MiXCR was run by TCRdb on the reads, yielding one entry per CDR3 protein. The sample lists about 160,000 distinct CDR3 sequences, 47% occurring once. The sample was sorted CD4+, CD8+, or CD8+CD57+ T cells (not recorded which) from PBMCs. The receptors were gathered from a human donor with aplastic anemia. Each CDR3 is given with its conserved first and last residue. The order of the fields is CDR3 DNA, CDR3 protein, clone size, D gene, J gene, V gene. A D gene is named only where the DNA matches it firmly. Some rows mark clone size as missing; the rest say once, few, many or name a class of expanded clone.

TGTGCCAGCAGTTACTTAACATTAATGGGGACCTCTGGTGAGCAGTTCTTC,CASSYLTLMGTSGEQFF,NA,NA,TRBJ2-1,TRBV6-2/TRBV6-3
TGTGCCAGTAGTATAGGACTAGCGGGCTATGGCTACACCTTC,CASSIGLAGYGYTF,NA,NA,TRBJ1-2,TRBV19
TGTGCCAGCAGCAAACAGGGGGCGCTTCCCGGGGAGCTGTTTTTT,CASSKQGALPGELFF,many,TRBD1,TRBJ2-2,TRBV6-1
TGTGCCACCAGTGATTTGCTCGGAGACCAAGAGACCCAGTACTTC,CATSDLLGDQETQYF,NA,NA,TRBJ2-5,TRBV24-1
TGTGCCAGCAGAATTACTGGGGCCAACGTCCTGACTTTC,CASRITGANVLTF,many,NA,TRBJ2-6,TRBV27
TGTGCCTGGGGGGTAGGGACAGATACGCAGTATTTT,CAWGVGTDTQYF,few,NA,TRBJ2-3,TRBV30
TGTGCCTGCCACAGGGGCGGTGGCACTGAAGCTTTCTTT,CACHRGGGTEAFF,NA,TRBD1,TRBJ1-1,TRBV10-3
TGTGCCAGCAGCTTTAGCGGGGAGGGGGAGACCCAGTACTTC,CASSFSGEGETQYF,once,TRBD2,TRBJ2-5,TRBV7-9
TGTGCCAGCTCACCGTCCGAGGGGCGCGAGCAGTACTTC,CASSPSEGREQYF,NA,NA,TRBJ2-7,TRBV7-9
TGTGCCAGTAGTCTTGACAGGGCGCAAGAGACCCAGTACTTC,CASSLDRAQETQYF,NA,TRBD1,TRBJ2-5,TRBV19
TGCGCCAGCAGCTTGGGGGACAGTACTTCACCCCTCCACTTT,CASSLGDSTSPLHF,NA,TRBD1,TRBJ1-6,TRBV5-1
TGTGCCACCAGTGAGGGGACAGTGAACACTGAAGCTTTCTTT,CATSEGTVNTEAFF,NA,TRBD1,TRBJ1-1,TRBV24-1
TGTGCCAGTACGGCCTGGGCCCTGAACACTGAAGCTTTCTTT,CASTAWALNTEAFF,many,NA,TRBJ1-1,TRBV19
TGTGCCAGTAGTATAGCTCCGGCTCAGCCCCAGCATTTT,CASSIAPAQPQHF,medium-sized,NA,TRBJ1-5,TRBV19
TGTGCCAGTAGCTCTGACCGGGACAGGGTCCCCTATGGCTACACCTTC,CASSSDRDRVPYGYTF,many,TRBD1,TRBJ1-2,TRBV19
TGTGCCAGCAGTGAAATACAGGGAGATGGAAACACCATATATTTT,CASSEIQGDGNTIYF,NA,NA,TRBJ1-3,TRBV2
TGTGCCACCAGTGGTTCCGGGACAGGTAAAGAGACCCAGTACTTC,CATSGSGTGKETQYF,NA,TRBD1,TRBJ2-5,TRBV24-1
TGTGCCAGCAGTTCGACCGGGGGGAGGAAGACCCAGTACTTC,CASSSTGGRKTQYF,many,TRBD2,TRBJ2-5,TRBV6-5
TGCGGCGTAGCGACAAGGTATGGCTACACCTTC,CGVATRYGYTF,NA,NA,TRBJ1-2,TRBV29-1
TGTGCCAGCAGCGTCGGGCCCCAAGAGACCCAGTACTTC,CASSVGPQETQYF,medium-sized,NA,TRBJ2-5,TRBV9
TGTGCCTGGATTATAGCGGGAGGGGCCTACAATGAGCAGTTCTTC,CAWIIAGGAYNEQFF,NA,TRBD2,TRBJ2-1,TRBV30
TGCGCCAGCACCGAGGAACTAGCGATCCCCTACGAGCAGTACTTC,CASTEELAIPYEQYF,many,TRBD2,TRBJ2-7,TRBV5-1
TGTGCCAGTAGTATTGACAGTGTATCCTACGAGCAGTACTTC,CASSIDSVSYEQYF,once,NA,TRBJ2-7,TRBV19
TGTGCCAGCAGACGTGATGCTGGAGCTTTCTTT,CASRRDAGAFF,many,NA,TRBJ1-1,TRBV7-2
TGCGCCAGCAGCCCTGGGACAGGACAAAGTAACTCACCCCTCCACTTT,CASSPGTGQSNSPLHF,NA,TRBD1,TRBJ1-6,TRBV5-1
TGCGCCAGCAGCCAAGATAATTGGGGTGGATCTTCCTACGAGCAGTACTTC,CASSQDNWGGSSYEQYF,many,NA,TRBJ2-7,TRBV4-1
TGCAGTGCAGGACTGGAATCCTTCACAGATACGCAGTATTTT,CSAGLESFTDTQYF,NA,NA,TRBJ2-3,TRBV20-1
TGTGCCAGCAGGACTAGCGGGAGTCTATACGAGCAGTACTTC,CASRTSGSLYEQYF,few,TRBD2,TRBJ2-7,TRBV6-5
TGTGCCAGCTCACCCCCGTCGGCCGCCTTCTATGGCTACACCTTC,CASSPPSAAFYGYTF,NA,NA,TRBJ1-2,TRBV18
TGCAGTGCTAGGCTCTGGACAGGGTCCTACGAGCAGTACTTC,CSARLWTGSYEQYF,many,TRBD1,TRBJ2-7,TRBV20-1
TGCAGCGTCGGGACAGGGCAGAACACTGAAGCTTTCTTT,CSVGTGQNTEAFF,NA,TRBD1,TRBJ1-1,TRBV29-1